These 5 T cell receptor beta chains originate from one sample sequenced in a study of technical replicates of blood from a few donors. Profiling relied on immunoSEQ multiplex PCR, and the TCRdb table lists in-frame clones only, not all of them. The profile shows about 60,000 clones, 80% to 90% of them singletons. The sequencing sample was made of PBMCs. These receptors were taken from a human donor in good health. Some clones in this sample may be carry-over from other donors' samples.

The chain links TRBV7-2 to TRBJ2-7, with TRBD2 identical over 13 bases. Per germline, CDR1 SGHTA and CDR2 FQGNSA. The CDR3 is 14 amino acids. Trimming cost V 8 bases and J 2 bases; bases outside gene matches: 3. The CDR3 sequence: CASRTSGGAYEQYF. CDR3 bases: TGTGCCAGCCGGACTAGCGGGGGTGCCTACGAGCAGTACTTC.

V gene TRBV2 combines with J gene TRBJ2-5; D may be TRBD1 (5 bases). Germline V lookup: CDR1 SNHLY, CDR2 FYNNEI. The CDR3 spans 13 residues. V gave up 4 bases and J gave up 3 bases, with 9 bases separating them. CDR3 protein: CASSGAGKETQYF. CDR3 in DNA: TGTGCCAGCAGTGGGGCAGGGAAAGAGACCCAGTACTTC. Based on the CDR3 plus reference TRBV2 and TRBJ2-5, the full variable domain is EPEVTQTPSHQVTQMGQEVILRCVPISNHLYFYWYRQILGQKVEFLVSFYNNEISEKSEIFDDQFSVERPDGSNFTLKIRSTKLEDSAMYFCASSGAGKETQYFGPGTRLLVL.

The V call is TRBV25-1, the J call TRBJ1-2, with 8 bases that match TRBD1. The CDR3 consists of 13 residues. Germline CDR1 is MGHDK and CDR2 is SYGVNS. V lost 6 bases, J lost 5 bases, and 5 bases stayed unmatched. Here the CDR3 reads CASRADRVYGYTF. CDR3 in DNA: TGTGCCAGCAGGGCGGACAGGGTGTATGGCTACACCTTC.

This chain uses TRBV10-3 with TRBJ1-1, with D unresolved. This CDR3 contains 13 residues. V was trimmed by 4 bases and J by 1 base, leaving 7 bases between them. Germline V gene lookup returns CDR1 ENHRY and CDR2 SYGVKD. The CDR3 bases are TGTGCCATCAGTGGCGAAAGGAACACTGAAGCTTTCTTT. Amino acid sequence: CAISGERNTEAFF.

V gene TRBV5-4 combines with J gene TRBJ2-2; a weak D match, TRBD1 (6 bases). The germline gives CDR1 SGHNT, CDR2 YYREEE (reference sequence). The V gene lost 6 bases and the J gene lost 0 bases, with 9 bases spanning the gap. This CDR3 is built from 14 residues. CDR3 amino acids: CASTTGTNTGELFF. CDR3 nucleotides: TGTGCCAGCACCACAGGGACGAACACCGGGGAGCTGTTTTTT.